One sample yielded the 9 T cell receptor beta chains listed below, sequenced in a study of T cells in Graves' hyperthyroidism and ophthalmopathy. Researchers took RNA transcripts and amplified the TCR beta CDR3 regions from them. HTBI primers drove first-round RT-PCR of the TCR CDR3. TCRdb reanalysed the multiplex PCR reads using MiXCR and keeps one entry per CDR3 protein. The sample yields 550,000 to 800,000 distinct CDR3 sequences, about 17% seen once. The sequencing input was blood. These TCRs come from a man in his late teens or twenties with Graves' hyperthyroidism.

This clonotype was detected many times. This chain connects TRBV5-1 to TRBJ2-1; 7 positions match TRBD1. The CDR3 covers 15 residues. The V gene end was trimmed by 4 bases and the J gene end by 5 bases; junction bases not matched to a gene: 9. Germline CDR1 and CDR2: SGHRS and YFSETQ. The CDR3 region is CASSPRGPRNNEQFF. As DNA, the CDR3 is TGCGCCAGCAGCCCGAGGGGGCCCCGGAACAATGAGCAGTTCTTC.

The rearrangement links TRBV7-9 to TRBJ2-1; possibly TRBD2 for D (6 bases). The CDR3 runs to 12 residues. The V gene's germline CDR1 is SEHNR and CDR2 FQNEAQ (reference sequence). The V gene lost 5 bases and the J gene lost 9 bases, with 11 bases spanning the gap. CDR3 sequence reads: CASSATGAEQFF. DNA of the CDR3: TGTGCCAGCAGCGCGACGGGAGCTGAGCAGTTCTTC.

At least ten counts were recorded for this clonotype. V gene TRBV11-2 combines with J gene TRBJ2-1; 7 nucleotides agree with TRBD2. The J segment lost 8 bases and the V segment lost 1 base, leaving 5 bases of the junction unmatched. Germline CDR1 SGHAT, CDR2 FQNNGV. The CDR3 consists of 14 residues. The CDR3 protein is CASSLGTAGDEQFF. DNA of the CDR3: TGTGCCAGCAGCTTAGGGACCGCGGGGGATGAGCAGTTCTTC.

This clonotype occurred many times. The rearrangement links TRBV7-2 to TRBJ2-5; tentative D call: TRBD2 (5 bases). Looked up from germline, CDR1 is SGHTA and CDR2 is FQGNSA. Trimming took off 4 bases at V and 3 bases at J, with 15 bases between the two ends. CDR3 length equals 15 residues. CDR3 nucleotides: TGTGCCAGCAGCTATCTGGAGCGGTCGAAAGAGACCCAGTACTTC. Its protein is CASSYLERSKETQYF.

This clonotype was detected a few times. V usage is TRBV7-9 and J usage is TRBJ2-1; 8 bases align to TRBD1. Germline-derived CDR1 and CDR2 are SEHNR and FQNEAQ (reference sequence). This CDR3 comprises 16 residues. V was pared by 4 bases and J by 7 bases, with 12 bases of the junction left unmatched. CDR3 sequence (DNA): TGTGCCAGCAGCTACCAAGCCCAGGGGGCGGGAAATGAGCAGTTCTTC. Amino acid sequence: CASSYQAQGAGNEQFF.

J is TRBJ1-1 and V is TRBV6-2 or TRBV6-3, with D perhaps matching TRBD1 (5 bases). Trimming pared 0 bases from V and 11 bases from J, leaving 13 bases between. The V gene's germline CDR1 is MNHEY and CDR2 SVGEGT. The CDR3 has 13 amino acids. The CDR3 sequence is CASSYSGTRLAFF. The CDR3, as DNA: TGTGCCAGCAGTTACTCCGGGACCCGCTTGGCTTTCTTT.

Here the CDR3 DNA reads TGTGCCAGCAGCTTAGGAGGGAGGGCCCACGAGCAGTACTTC. Translating it yields CASSLGGRAHEQYF. The chain is built from TRBV7-8 and TRBJ2-7; 7 bases line up with TRBD2. The length of the CDR3 is 14 residues. The germline V gene has CDR1 SGHVS and CDR2 FQNEAQ. J lost 5 bases, V lost 1 base, and 5 bases had no gene match.

The rearrangement joins TRBV7-3 to TRBJ2-6; 9 bases fit TRBD1. The CDR3 loop spans 16 amino acids. The junction had 3 bases not matched to a gene; V was cut back by 6 bases and J by 0 bases. Germline V gives CDR1 SGHTA, CDR2 FQGTGA. The CDR3 DNA reads as TGTGCCAGCAGGGGGACAGGGTACTCTGGGGCCAACGTCCTGACTTTC. Protein: CASRGTGYSGANVLTF.

This clonotype was counted a few times. The CDR3 sequence is CASSPNPNTEAFF. The CDR3 DNA is TGTGCCAGCAGCCCCAACCCAAACACTGAAGCTTTCTTT. The V call is TRBV7-9, the J call TRBJ1-1; D is unclear. The germline V gene has CDR1 SEHNR and CDR2 FQNEAQ (reference sequence). Trimming took off 5 bases at V and 2 bases at J, with 9 bases between the two ends. The CDR3 consists of 13 residues.